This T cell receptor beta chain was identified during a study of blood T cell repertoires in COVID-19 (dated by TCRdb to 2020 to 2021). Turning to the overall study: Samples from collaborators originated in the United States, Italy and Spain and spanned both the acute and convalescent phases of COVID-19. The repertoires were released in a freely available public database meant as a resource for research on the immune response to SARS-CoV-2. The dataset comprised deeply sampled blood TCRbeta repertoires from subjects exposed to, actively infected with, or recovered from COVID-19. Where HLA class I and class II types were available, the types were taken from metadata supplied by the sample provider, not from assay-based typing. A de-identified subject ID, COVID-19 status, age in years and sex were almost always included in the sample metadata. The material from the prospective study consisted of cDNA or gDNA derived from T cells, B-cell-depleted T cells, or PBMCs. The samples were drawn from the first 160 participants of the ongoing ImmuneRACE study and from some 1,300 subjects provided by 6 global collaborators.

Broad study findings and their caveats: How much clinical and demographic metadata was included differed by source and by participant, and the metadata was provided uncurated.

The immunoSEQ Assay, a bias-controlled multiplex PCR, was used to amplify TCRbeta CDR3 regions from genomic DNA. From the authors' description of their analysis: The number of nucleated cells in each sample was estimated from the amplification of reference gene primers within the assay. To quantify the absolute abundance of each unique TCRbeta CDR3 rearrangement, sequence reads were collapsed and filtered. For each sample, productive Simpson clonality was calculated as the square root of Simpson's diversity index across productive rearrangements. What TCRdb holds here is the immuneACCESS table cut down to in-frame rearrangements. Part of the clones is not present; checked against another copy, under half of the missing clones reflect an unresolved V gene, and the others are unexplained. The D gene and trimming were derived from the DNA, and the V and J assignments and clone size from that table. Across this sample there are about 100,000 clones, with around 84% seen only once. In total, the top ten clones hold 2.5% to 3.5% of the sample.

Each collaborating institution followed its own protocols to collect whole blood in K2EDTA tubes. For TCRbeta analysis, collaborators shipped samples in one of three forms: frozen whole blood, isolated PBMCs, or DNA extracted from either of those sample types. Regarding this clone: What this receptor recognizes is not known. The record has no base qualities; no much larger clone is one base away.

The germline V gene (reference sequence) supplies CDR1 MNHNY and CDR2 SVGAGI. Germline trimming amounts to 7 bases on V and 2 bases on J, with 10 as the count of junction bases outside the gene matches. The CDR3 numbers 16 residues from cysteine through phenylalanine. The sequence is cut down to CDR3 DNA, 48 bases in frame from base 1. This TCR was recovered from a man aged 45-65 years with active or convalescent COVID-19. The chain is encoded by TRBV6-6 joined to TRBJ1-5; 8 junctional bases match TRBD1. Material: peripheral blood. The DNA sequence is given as TGTGCCAGCACCGTAGGGGACAGGCAGGGCAATCAGCCCCAGCATTTT. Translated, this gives CASTVGDRQGNQPQHF.